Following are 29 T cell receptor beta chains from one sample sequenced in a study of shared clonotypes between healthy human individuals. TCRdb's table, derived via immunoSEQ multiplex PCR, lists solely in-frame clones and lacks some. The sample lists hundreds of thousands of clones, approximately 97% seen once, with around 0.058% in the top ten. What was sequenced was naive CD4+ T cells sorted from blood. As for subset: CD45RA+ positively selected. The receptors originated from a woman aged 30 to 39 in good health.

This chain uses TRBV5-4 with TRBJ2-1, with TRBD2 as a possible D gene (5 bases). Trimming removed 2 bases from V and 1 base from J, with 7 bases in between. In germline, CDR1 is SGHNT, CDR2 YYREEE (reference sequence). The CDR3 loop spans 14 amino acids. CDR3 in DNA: TGTGCCAGCAGCTTACCGGGGTCCTACAATGAGCAGTTCTTC. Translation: CASSLPGSYNEQFF. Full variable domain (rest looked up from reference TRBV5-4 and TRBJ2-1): ETGVTQSPTHLIKTRGQQVTLRCSSQSGHNTVSWYQQALGQGPQFIFQYYREEENGRGNFPPRFSGLQFPNYSSELNVNALELDDSALYLCASSLPGSYNEQFFGPGTRLTVL.

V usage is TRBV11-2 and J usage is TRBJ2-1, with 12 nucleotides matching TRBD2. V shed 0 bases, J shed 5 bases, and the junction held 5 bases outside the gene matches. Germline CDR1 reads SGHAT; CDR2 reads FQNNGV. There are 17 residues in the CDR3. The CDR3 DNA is TGTGCCAGCAGCTTAGATGTGAGGACTAGCGGGAACAATGAGCAGTTCTTC. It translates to CASSLDVRTSGNNEQFF.

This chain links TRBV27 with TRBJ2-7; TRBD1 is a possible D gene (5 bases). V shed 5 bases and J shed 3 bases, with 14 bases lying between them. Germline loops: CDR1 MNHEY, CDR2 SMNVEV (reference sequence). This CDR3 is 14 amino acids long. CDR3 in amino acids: CASSIVRGHYEQYF. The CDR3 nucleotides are TGTGCCAGCAGTATCGTTAGGGGTCACTACGAGCAGTACTTC.

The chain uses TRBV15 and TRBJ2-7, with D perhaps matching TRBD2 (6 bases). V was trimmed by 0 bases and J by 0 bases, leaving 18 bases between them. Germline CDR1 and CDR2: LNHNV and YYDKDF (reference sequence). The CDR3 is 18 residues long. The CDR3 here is CATSRDPLYSGSSYEQYF. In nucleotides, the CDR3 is TGTGCCACCAGCAGAGATCCTTTGTATAGCGGTAGCTCCTACGAGCAGTACTTC.

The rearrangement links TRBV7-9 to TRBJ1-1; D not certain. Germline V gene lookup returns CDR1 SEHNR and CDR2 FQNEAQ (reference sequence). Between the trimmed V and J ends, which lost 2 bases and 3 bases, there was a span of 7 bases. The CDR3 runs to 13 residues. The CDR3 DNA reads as TGTGCCAGCAGCTTAAAGGAATACACTGAAGCTTTCTTT. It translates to CASSLKEYTEAFF.

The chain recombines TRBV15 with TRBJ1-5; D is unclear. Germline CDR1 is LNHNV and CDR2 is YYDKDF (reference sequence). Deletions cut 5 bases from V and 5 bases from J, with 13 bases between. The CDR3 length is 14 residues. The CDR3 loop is CATSLHLGYQPQHF. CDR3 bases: TGTGCCACCAGCCTCCACTTGGGGTATCAGCCCCAGCATTTT. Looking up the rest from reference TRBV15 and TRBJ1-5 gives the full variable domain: DAMVIQNPRYQVTQFGKPVTLSCSQTLNHNVMYWYQQKSSQAPKLLFHYYDKDFNNEADTPDNFQSRRPNTSFCFLDIRSPGLGDTAMYLCATSLHLGYQPQHFGDGTRLSIL.

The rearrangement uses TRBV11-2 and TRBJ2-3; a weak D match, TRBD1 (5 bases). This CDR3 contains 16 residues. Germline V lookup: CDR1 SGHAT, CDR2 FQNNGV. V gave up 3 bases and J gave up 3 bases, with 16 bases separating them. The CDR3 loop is CASSLYTTGATDTQYF. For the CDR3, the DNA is TGTGCCAGCAGCTTGTATACAACAGGCGCTACAGATACGCAGTATTTT.

Written as DNA, the CDR3 is TGCGCCACCAGGACATTCACAGGGAACACTGAAGCTTTCTTT. It encodes CATRTFTGNTEAFF. The J gene is TRBJ1-1, the V gene TRBV10-2, with a tentative D call TRBD1 (5 bases). The CDR3 loop spans 14 amino acids. Germline CDR1 WSHSY, CDR2 SAAADI. Between the trimmed V and J ends, which lost 10 bases and 1 base, there was a span of 16 bases.

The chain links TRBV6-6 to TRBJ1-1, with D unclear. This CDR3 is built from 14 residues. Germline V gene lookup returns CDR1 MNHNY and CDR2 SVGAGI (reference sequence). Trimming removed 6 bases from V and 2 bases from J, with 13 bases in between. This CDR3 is CASSFSPENTEAFF. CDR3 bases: TGTGCCAGCAGCTTCTCGCCTGAAAACACTGAAGCTTTCTTT.

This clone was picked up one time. CDR3 in amino acids: CASSHSEREELFF. The CDR3 DNA is TGTGCCAGCAGCCATTCGGAACGAGAGGAGCTGTTTTTT. The chain carries TRBV11-3 and TRBJ2-2; D gene unclear. From germline, CDR1 is SGHNT and CDR2 YENEEA. This CDR3 is built from 13 residues. V was cut by 5 bases and J by 10 bases, with 14 bases left in between.

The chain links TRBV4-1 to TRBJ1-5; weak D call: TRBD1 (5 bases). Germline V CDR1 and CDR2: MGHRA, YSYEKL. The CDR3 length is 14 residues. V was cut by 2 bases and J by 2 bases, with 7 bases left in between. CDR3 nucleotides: TGCGCCAGCAGCCAATTACAGGGCAATCAGCCCCAGCATTTT. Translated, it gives CASSQLQGNQPQHF.

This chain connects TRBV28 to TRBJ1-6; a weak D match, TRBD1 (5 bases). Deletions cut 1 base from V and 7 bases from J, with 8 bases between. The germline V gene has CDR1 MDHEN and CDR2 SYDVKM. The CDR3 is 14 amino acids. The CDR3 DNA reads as TGTGCCAGCAGTTTATACCAGGGCAATTCACCCCTCCACTTT. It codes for CASSLYQGNSPLHF.

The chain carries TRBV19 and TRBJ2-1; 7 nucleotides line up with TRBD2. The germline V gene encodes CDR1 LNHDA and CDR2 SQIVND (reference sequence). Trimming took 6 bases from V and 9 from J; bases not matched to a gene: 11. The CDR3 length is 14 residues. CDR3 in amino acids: CASRTTGGPGEQFF. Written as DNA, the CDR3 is TGTGCCAGTAGGACTACGGGGGGACCTGGTGAGCAGTTCTTC.

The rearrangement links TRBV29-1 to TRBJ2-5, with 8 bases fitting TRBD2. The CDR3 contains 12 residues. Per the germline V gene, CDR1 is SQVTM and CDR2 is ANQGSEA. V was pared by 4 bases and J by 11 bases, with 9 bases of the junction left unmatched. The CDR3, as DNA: TGCAGCGTTGGAAGCGGGAGCGGTGAGCAGTACTTC. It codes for CSVGSGSGEQYF.

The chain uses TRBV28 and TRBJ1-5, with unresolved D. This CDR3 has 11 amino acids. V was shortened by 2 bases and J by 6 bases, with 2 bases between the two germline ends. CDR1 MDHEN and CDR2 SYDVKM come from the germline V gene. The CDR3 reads CASSLRQPQHF. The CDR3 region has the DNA TGTGCCAGCAGTTTACGTCAGCCCCAGCATTTT.

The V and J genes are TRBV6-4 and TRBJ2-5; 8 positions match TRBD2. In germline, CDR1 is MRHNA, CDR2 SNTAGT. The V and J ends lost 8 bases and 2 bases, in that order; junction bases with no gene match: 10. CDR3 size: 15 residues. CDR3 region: CASGGISGTQETQYF. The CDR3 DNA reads TGTGCCAGCGGGGGGATTAGCGGGACTCAAGAGACCCAGTACTTC.

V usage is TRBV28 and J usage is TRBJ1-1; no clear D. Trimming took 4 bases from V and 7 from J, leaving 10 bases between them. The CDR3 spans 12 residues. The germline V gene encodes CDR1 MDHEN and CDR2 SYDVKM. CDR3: CASSSDKFEAFF. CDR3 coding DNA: TGTGCCAGCAGTTCCGACAAATTTGAAGCTTTCTTT.

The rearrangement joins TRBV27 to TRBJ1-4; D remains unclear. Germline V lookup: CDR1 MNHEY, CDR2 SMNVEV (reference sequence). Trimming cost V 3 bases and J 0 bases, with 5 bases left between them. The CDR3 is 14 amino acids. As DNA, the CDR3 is TGTGCCAGCAGTTTTAGCTCAACTAATGAAAAACTGTTTTTT. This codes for CASSFSSTNEKLFF.

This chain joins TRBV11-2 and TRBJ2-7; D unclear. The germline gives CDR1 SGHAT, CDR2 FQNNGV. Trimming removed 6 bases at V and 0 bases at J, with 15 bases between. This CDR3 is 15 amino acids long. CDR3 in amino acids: CASRDPRASSYEQYF. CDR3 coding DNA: TGTGCCAGCAGGGACCCCCGCGCCTCCTCCTACGAGCAGTACTTC.

The CDR3 DNA is TGTGCCAGCTCACCACCGACGGTTAGAGGCTACACCTTC. Protein: CASSPPTVRGYTF. The chain recombines TRBV18 with TRBJ1-2; D unresolved. The germline gives CDR1 KGHSH, CDR2 LQKENI. V shed 0 bases and J shed 8 bases, with 10 bases lying between them. The CDR3 covers 13 residues. Using reference TRBV18 and TRBJ1-2 for the parts outside the CDR3, the full variable domain is NAGVMQNPRHLVRRRGQEARLRCSPMKGHSHVYWYRQLPEEGLKFMVYLQKENIIDESGMPKERFSAEFPKEGPSILRIQQVVRGDSAAYFCASSPPTVRGYTFGSGTRLTVV.

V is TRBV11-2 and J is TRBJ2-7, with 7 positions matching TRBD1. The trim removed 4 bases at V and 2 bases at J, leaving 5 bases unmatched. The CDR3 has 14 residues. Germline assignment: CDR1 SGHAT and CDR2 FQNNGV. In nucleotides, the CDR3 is TGTGCCAGCAGCTACCGGGACAGAGCCTACGAGCAGTACTTC. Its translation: CASSYRDRAYEQYF.

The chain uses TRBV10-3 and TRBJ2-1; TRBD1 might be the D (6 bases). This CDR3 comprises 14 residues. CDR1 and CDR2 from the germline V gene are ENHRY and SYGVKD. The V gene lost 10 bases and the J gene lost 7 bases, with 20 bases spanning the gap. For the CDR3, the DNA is TGTGCCACGTGTCCAGGGGCCGAAACTAATGAGCAGTTCTTC. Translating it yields CATCPGAETNEQFF.

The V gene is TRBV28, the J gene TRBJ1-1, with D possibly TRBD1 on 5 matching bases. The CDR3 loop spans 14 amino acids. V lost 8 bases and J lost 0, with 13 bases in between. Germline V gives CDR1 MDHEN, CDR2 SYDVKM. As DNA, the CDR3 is TGTGCCAGCTGCCGGGGCAACCTGAACACTGAAGCTTTCTTT. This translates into CASCRGNLNTEAFF.

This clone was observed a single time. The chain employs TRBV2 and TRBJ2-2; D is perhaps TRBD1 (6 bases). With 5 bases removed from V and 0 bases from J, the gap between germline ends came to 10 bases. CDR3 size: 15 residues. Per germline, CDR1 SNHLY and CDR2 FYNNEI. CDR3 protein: CASSTGLANTGELFF. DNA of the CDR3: TGTGCCAGCAGTACAGGGTTAGCGAACACCGGGGAGCTGTTTTTT.

The CDR3 reads CASSYSNGSPYEQYF. The DNA of the CDR3 is TGTGCCAGCAGTTACTCAAACGGGTCCCCCTACGAGCAGTACTTC. The chain uses TRBV6-6 and TRBJ2-7; no firm D call. Germline V gene data show CDR1 as MNHNY and CDR2 as SVGAGI (reference sequence). V gave up 0 bases and J gave up 2 bases, with 11 bases separating them. The CDR3 spans 15 residues.

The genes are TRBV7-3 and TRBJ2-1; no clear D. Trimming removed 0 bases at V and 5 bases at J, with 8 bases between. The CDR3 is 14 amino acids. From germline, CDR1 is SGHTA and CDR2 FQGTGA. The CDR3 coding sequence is TGTGCCAGCAGCTTAACGGTGCATAACAATGAGCAGTTCTTC. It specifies CASSLTVHNNEQFF.

The CDR3 loop reads CASSEYRESQPQHF. CDR3 sequence (DNA): TGTGCCAGCAGTGAATACAGGGAAAGTCAGCCCCAGCATTTT. V usage is TRBV2 and J usage is TRBJ1-5; D perhaps matches TRBD1 (6 bases). The CDR3 is 14 residues long. CDR1 is SNHLY, CDR2 FYNNEI, per germline. The V end lost 2 bases, the J end lost 6 bases, and 11 bases lay between the germline ends. Filled out from reference TRBV2 and TRBJ1-5, the complete variable domain reads EPEVTQTPSHQVTQMGQEVILRCVPISNHLYFYWYRQILGQKVEFLVSFYNNEISEKSEIFDDQFSVERPDGSNFTLKIRSTKLEDSAMYFCASSEYRESQPQHFGDGTRLSIL.

Here the CDR3 DNA reads TGTGCCAGCAGCCAGGGGGTTGGCGAGCAGTACTTC. Protein product: CASSQGVGEQYF. The J gene is TRBJ2-7, the V gene TRBV7-9; TRBD1 matches 7 bases. CDR1 is SEHNR, CDR2 FQNEAQ, per germline (reference sequence). V shed 5 bases and J 6 bases; nucleotides not matched to a gene: 4. CDR3 size: 12 residues. The full variable domain, completed using reference TRBV7-9 and TRBJ2-7, is DTGVSQNPRHKITKRGQNVTFRCDPISEHNRLYWYRQTLGQGPEFLTYFQNEAQLEKSRLLSDRFSAERPKGSFSTLEIQRTEQGDSAMYLCASSQGVGEQYFGPGTRLTVT.

The CDR3 bases are TGTGCCAGCAGCTCGGACAGGGGGAACACTGAAGCTTTCTTT. This gives the protein CASSSDRGNTEAFF. This chain links TRBV13 with TRBJ1-1, with 9 bases matching TRBD1. This CDR3 spans 14 amino acids. After removal of 4 bases from V and 1 base from J, the junction contained 1 base not matched to a gene. In germline, CDR1 is PRHDT, CDR2 FYEKMQ (reference sequence). Complete variable domain (other parts from reference TRBV13 and TRBJ1-1): AAGVIQSPRHLIKEKRETATLKCYPIPRHDTVYWYQQGPGQDPQFLISFYEKMQSDKGSIPDRFSAQQFSDYHSELNMSSLELGDSALYFCASSSDRGNTEAFFGQGTRLTVV.